This TCR beta chain is drawn from a study of T cell changes during pregnancy in multiple sclerosis. The method was immunoSEQ multiplex PCR; TCRdb's version includes in-frame clones alone and lacks a portion of them. The sample includes around 100,000 clones, approximately 90% of them seen just once. The CDR3 loop spans 16 amino acids. CDR1 and CDR2 (germline): ENHRY, SYGVKD. V was pared by 6 bases and J by 0 bases, with 7 bases of the junction left unmatched. The origin of this receptor is a female donor with multiple sclerosis, enrolled in a pregnancy study. This material consisted of peripheral blood, taken after pregnancy. The chain has TRBV10-3 and TRBJ2-7, with 11 positions matching TRBD2. CDR3 protein: CAISLGTSGSSYEQYF. CDR3 nucleotides: TGTGCCATCAGCCTAGGGACTAGCGGAAGCTCCTACGAGCAGTACTTC.